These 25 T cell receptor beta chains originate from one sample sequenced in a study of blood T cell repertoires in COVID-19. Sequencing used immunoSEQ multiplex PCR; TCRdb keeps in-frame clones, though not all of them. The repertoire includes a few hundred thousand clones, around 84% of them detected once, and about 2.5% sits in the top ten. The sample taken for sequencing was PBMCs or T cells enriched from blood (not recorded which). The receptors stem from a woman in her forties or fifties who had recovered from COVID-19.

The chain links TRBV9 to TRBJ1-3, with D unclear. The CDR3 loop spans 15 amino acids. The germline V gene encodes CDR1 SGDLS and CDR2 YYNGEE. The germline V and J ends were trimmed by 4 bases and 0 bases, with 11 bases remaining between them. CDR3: CASSPSQDSGNTIYF. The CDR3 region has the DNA TGTGCCAGCAGCCCTTCGCAGGACTCTGGAAACACCATATATTTT.

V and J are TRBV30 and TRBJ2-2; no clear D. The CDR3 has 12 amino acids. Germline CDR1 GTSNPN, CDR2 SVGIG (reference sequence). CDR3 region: CALGSNTGELFF. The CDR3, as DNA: TGTGCTCTAGGCTCGAACACCGGGGAGCTGTTTTTT.

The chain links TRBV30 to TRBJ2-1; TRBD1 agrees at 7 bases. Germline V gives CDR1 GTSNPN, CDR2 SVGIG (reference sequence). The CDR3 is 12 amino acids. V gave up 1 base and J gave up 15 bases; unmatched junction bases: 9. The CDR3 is CAWSATGAGWFF. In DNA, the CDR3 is TGTGCCTGGAGTGCTACAGGGGCTGGATGGTTCTTC.

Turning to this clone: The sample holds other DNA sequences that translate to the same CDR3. The CDR3 coding sequence is TGCGCCAGCAGCTTGGACAGGGGCAATTCACCCCTCCACTTT. It specifies CASSLDRGNSPLHF. This chain uses TRBV5-1 with TRBJ1-6; 7 bases are a match to TRBD1. J lost 7 bases, V lost 0 bases, and 1 base had no gene match. Germline loops: CDR1 SGHRS, CDR2 YFSETQ. The CDR3 loop spans 14 amino acids. The full variable domain, its missing parts supplied by reference TRBV5-1 and TRBJ1-6, is KAGVTQTPRYLIKTRGQQVTLSCSPISGHRSVSWYQQTPGQGLQFLFEYFSETQRNKGNFPGRFSGRQFSNSRSEMNVSTLELGDSALYLCASSLDRGNSPLHFGNGTRLTVT.

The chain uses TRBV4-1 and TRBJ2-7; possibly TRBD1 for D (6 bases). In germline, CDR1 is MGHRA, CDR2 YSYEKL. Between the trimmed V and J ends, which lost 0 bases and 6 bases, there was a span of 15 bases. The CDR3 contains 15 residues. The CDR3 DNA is TGCGCCAGCAGCCAAGATACAAACAGGGAACCCGAGCAGTACTTC. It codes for CASSQDTNREPEQYF.

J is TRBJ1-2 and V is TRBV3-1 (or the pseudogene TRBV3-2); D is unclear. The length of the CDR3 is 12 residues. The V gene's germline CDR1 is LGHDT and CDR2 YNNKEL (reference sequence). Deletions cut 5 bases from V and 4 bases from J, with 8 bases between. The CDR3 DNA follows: TGTGCCAGCAGCTCCCGCGTCTATGGCTACACCTTC. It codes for CASSSRVYGYTF.

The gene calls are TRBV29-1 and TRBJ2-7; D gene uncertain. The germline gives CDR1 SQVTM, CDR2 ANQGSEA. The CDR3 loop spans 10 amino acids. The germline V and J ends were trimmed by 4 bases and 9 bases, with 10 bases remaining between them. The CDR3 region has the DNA TGCAGCGTTGCCTACGATGGGCAGTACTTC. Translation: CSVAYDGQYF.

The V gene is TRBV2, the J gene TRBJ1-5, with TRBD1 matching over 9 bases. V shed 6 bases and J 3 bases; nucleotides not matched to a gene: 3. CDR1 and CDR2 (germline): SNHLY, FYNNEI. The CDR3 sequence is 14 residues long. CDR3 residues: CASRGTGPNQPQHF. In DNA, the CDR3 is TGTGCCAGCAGGGGGACAGGGCCCAATCAGCCCCAGCATTTT.

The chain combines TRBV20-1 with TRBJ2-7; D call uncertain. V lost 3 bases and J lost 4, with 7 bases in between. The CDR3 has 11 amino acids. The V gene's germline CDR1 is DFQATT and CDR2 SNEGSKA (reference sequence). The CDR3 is CSARTSYEQYF. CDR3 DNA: TGCAGTGCTAGGACATCATACGAGCAGTACTTC.

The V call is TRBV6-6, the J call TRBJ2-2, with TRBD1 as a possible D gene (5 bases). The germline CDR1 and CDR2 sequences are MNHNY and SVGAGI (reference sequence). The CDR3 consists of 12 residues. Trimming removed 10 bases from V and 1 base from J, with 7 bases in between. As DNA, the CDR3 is TGTGCCAACCAGGGGAACACCGGGGAGCTGTTTTTT. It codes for CANQGNTGELFF.

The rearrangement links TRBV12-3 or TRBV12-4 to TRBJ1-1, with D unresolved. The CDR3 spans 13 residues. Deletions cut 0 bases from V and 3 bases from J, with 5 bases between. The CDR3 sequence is CASSLARDTEAFF. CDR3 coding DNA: TGTGCCAGCAGTTTAGCGAGAGACACTGAAGCTTTCTTT.

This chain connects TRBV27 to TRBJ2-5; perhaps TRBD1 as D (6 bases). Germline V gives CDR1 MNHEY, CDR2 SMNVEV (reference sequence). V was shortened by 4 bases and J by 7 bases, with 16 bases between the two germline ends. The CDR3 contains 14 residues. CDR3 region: CASSSTGTTRTQYF. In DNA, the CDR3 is TGTGCCAGCAGTTCGACGGGGACAACGAGGACCCAGTACTTC.

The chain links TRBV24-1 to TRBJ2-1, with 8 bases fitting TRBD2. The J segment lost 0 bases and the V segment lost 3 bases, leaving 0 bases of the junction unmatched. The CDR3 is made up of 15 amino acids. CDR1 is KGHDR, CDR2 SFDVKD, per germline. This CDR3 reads CATSDTSGSYNEQFF. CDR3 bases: TGTGCCACCAGTGATACTAGCGGCTCCTACAATGAGCAGTTCTTC.

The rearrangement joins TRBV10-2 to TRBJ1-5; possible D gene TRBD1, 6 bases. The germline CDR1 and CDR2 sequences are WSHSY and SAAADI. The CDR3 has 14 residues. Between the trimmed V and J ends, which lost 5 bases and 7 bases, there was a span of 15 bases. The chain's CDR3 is CASSPSGGPQPQHF. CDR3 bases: TGCGCCAGCAGTCCCTCCGGGGGGCCGCAGCCCCAGCATTTT.

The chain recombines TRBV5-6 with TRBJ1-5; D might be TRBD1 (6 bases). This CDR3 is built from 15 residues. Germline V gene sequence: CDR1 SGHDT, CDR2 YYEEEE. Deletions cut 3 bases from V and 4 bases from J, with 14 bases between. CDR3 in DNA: TGTGCCAGCAGCTCCGTCGGGGGGCATAATCAGCCCCAGCATTTT. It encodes CASSSVGGHNQPQHF.

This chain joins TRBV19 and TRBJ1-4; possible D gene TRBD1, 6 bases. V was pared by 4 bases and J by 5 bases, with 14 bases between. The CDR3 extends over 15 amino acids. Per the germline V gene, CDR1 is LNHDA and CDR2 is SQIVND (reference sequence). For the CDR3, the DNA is TGTGCCAGTAGTAGGAACAGGGCCGAAAATGAAAAACTGTTTTTT. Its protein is CASSRNRAENEKLFF. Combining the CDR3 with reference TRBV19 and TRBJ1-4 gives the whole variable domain DGGITQSPKYLFRKEGQNVTLSCEQNLNHDAMYWYRQDPGQGLRLIYYSQIVNDFQKGDIAEGYSVSREKKESFPLTVTSAQKNPTAFYLCASSRNRAENEKLFFGSGTQLSVL.

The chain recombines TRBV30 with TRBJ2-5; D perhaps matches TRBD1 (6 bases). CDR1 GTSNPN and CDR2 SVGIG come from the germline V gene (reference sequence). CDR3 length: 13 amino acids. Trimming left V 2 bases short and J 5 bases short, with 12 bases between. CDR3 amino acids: CAWSRGQMETQYF. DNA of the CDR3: TGTGCCTGGAGTCGAGGACAGATGGAGACCCAGTACTTC.

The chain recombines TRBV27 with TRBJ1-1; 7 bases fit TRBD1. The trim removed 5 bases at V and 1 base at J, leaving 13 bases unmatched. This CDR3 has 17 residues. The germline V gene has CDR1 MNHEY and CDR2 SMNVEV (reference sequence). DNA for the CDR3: TGTGCCAGCAGTCCCAACCCCAGGGGGAAGGGGAACACTGAAGCTTTCTTT. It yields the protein CASSPNPRGKGNTEAFF.

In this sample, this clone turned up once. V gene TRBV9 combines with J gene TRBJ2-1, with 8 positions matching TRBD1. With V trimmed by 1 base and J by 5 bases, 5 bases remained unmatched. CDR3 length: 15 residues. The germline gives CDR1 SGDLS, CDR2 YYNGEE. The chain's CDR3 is CASSVLGQVHNEQFF. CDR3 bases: TGTGCCAGCAGCGTACTGGGACAGGTGCACAATGAGCAGTTCTTC.

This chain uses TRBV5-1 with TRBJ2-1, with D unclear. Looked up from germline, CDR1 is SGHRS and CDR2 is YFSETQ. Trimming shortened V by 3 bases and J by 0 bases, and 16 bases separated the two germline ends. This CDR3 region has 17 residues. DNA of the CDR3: TGCGCCAGCAGCTCCACTGCATCGCCAAGCTCCTACAATGAGCAGTTCTTC. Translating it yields CASSSTASPSSYNEQFF.

The CDR3, as DNA: TGTGCCAGCAGTCGCACAGGGAAATCACCCCTCCACTTT. It translates to CASSRTGKSPLHF. This chain joins TRBV12-3 or TRBV12-4 and TRBJ1-6, with D possibly TRBD1 on 6 matching bases. With 5 bases removed from V and 10 bases from J, the gap between germline ends came to 12 bases. There are 13 residues in the CDR3.

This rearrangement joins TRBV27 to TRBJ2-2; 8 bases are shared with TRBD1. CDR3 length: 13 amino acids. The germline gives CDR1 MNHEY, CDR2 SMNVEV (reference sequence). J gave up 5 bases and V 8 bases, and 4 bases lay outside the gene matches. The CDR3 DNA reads TGTGCCAGCGCAGGGGGCAGGACCGGGGAGCTGTTTTTT. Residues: CASAGGRTGELFF.

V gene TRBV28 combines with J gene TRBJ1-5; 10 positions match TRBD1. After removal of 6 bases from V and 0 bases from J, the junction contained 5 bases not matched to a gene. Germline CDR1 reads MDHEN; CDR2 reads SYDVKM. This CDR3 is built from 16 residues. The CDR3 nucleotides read TGTGCCAGCAGAAAGACAGGGGGCTTTAGCAATCAGCCCCAGCATTTT. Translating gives CASRKTGGFSNQPQHF.

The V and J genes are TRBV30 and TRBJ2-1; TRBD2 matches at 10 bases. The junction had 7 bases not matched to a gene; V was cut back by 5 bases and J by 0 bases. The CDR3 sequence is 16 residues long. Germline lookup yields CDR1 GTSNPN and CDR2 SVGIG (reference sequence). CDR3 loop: CAWASGRDSSYNEQFF. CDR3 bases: TGTGCCTGGGCTAGCGGGAGAGATAGCTCCTACAATGAGCAGTTCTTC.

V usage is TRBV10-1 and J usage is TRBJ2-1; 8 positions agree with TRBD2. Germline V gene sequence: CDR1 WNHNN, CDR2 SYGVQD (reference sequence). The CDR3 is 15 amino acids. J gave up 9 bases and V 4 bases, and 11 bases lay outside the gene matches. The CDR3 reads CASSAGTRSPGEQFF. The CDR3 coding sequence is TGCGCCAGCAGTGCCGGGACTAGGTCGCCGGGTGAGCAGTTCTTC.